This T cell receptor beta chain was recorded in a study of beta chain features in type 1 diabetes (dated by TCRdb to 2016 to 2019). Broadly, across the study: Patients and healthy donors did not differ in mean age, gender distribution, total cell number or subset yield. In the study, recently diagnosed type 1 diabetes patients and matched healthy donors were compared on the TCRB repertoires of their sorted circulating CD4+ T cell subsets. A total of 100 million to 110 million sorted cells were examined across all samples, and a strong correlation was observed between cell number per subset and RNA yield. Naive and central memory subsets were obtained from all 30 or so donors, but regulatory and stem cell-like memory subsets were isolated from only 8 patients and roughly eight healthy donors. Broad study findings and their caveats: Naive, central memory and regulatory TCRB repertoires appeared to be more similar among patients than among healthy donors. Because cDNA rather than genomic DNA was sequenced, highly expressing activated cells could have been over-represented, although no difference in activation and CD3 levels was found between groups. PCR may preferentially amplify shorter templates, but because patient and control samples were amplified and corrected together, any resulting skew would affect both groups equally. Because the HLA sub-analyses included only small numbers of individuals, any influence of HLA type on TCRB rearrangement was left unresolved. Patients with type 1 diabetes made fewer insertions and deleted more nucleotides at VDJ recombination sites, implying thymic rearrangement abnormalities. In all four CD4+ subsets, TCRB CDR3 length was moderately but significantly shorter in type 1 diabetes patients.

All of the isolated RNA was reverse transcribed with the High Capacity cDNA Reverse Transcription Kit, so expressed TCRB transcripts were sequenced. Deep immunoSEQ sequencing was performed on naive, central memory and regulatory T cell samples, with an average of roughly 3.6 million total reads per sample. Sorted cells were lysed in RLT buffer, and RNA was extracted using DNase-treated RNeasy Micro or Mini kits according to cell number. Each cell subset was processed separately to prevent cross-contamination, with patient and healthy donor samples processed together. Using the immunoSEQ multiplex PCR, TCRB sequences were amplified from cDNA into 87-bp fragments spanning the CDR3 region. The amplicons were sequenced using the Illumina HiSeq platform. The paper's processing steps were these. Synthetic template baselines were used to correct PCR bias computationally, reads within Hamming distance 2 were collapsed together, and singletons that could not be merged were discarded. Reads were aligned to IMGT to assign V, D and J genes, CDR3 length, and insertions or deletions at six rearrangement sites. Within each subset, clonotype counts were normalized to sorted cell number, and only after that were true diversity and Gini coefficients computed with the tcR R package. The overlap coefficient, calculated on TCRB nucleotide sequences, was used to quantify repertoire sharing. TCRdb limited this immuneACCESS table to in-frame rearrangements with V and J called. A share of clones is missing; checked studies link under half to unresolved V genes, and the rest is unexplained. From that table come the V and J calls and clone size; the DNA was used to work out D and trimming. The sample includes 300,000 to 400,000 clones, with 7% to 10% observed a single time. Jointly, the top ten make up approximately 1% of the sample.

This clone was detected a few times. Its binding antigen is unknown. No qualities accompany the bases; no much larger clone lies one base away. Each donor gave one peripheral blood draw, approximately 0.11 L on average, collected into heparinised tubes. Naive, central memory, regulatory and stem cell-like memory CD4+ T cells were sorted on a BD FACSAria II using a panel including CD45RO, CCR7, CD25, CD127, CD95 and CD27. A purity above 98% was achieved for all sorted populations. PBMCs were isolated immediately by Lymphoprep density gradient centrifugation and stained directly without culture. To minimize batch effects, samples were stained and sorted in pairs, one healthy donor with one patient per experiment. Trimmed from V: 2 bases; trimmed from J: 9 bases; junction bases lacking a gene match: 3. CDR1 and CDR2 are read off the germline V gene as KGHSH and LQKENI. There are 14 amino acids in the CDR3, from cysteine to phenylalanine inclusive. Just the 42-base CDR3 DNA is kept, in frame starting at base 1.

The rearrangement joined TRBV18 to TRBJ2-1; TRBD1 agrees with 11 junctional bases. The sample comprised central memory CD4+ T cells from blood. The TCR was taken from a man aged 25-45 years with type 1 diabetes. In nucleotide form, the sequence is TGTGCCAGCTCACCAATGGACAGGGGGCTTGAGCAGTTCTTC. Translated, this is CASSPMDRGLEQFF.